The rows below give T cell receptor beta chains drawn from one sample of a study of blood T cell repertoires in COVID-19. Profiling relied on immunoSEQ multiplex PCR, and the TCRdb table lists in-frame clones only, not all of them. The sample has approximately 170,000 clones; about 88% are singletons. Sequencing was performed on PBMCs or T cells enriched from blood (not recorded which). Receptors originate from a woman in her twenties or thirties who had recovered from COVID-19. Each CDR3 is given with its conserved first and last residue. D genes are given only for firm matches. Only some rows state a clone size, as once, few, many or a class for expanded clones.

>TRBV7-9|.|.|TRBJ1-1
CASSPSSVEAFF
TGTGCCAGCAGCCCCTCCTCGGTGGAAGCTTTCTTT
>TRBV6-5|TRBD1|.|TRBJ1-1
CASFYRGDTEAFF
TGTGCCAGCTTTTACAGGGGCGACACTGAAGCTTTCTTT
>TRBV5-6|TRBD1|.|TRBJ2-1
CASSFWEPTGLNEQFF
TGTGCCAGCAGCTTTTGGGAGCCGACAGGGCTCAATGAGCAGTTCTTC
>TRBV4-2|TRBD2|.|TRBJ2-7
CASSQERPGLAGTHYEQYF
TGTGCCAGCAGCCAAGAACGTCCGGGACTAGCGGGCACTCACTACGAGCAGTACTTC
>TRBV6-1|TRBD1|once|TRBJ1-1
CASSELFRGVLEAFF
TGTGCCAGCAGTGAACTCTTCAGGGGGGTGTTGGAAGCTTTCTTT
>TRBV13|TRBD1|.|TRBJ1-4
CASSKGTGVEKLFF
TGTGCCAGCAGCAAGGGGACAGGGGTCGAAAAACTGTTTTTT
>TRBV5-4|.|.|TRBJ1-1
CASSSGTKARNTEAFF
TGTGCCAGCAGCTCCGGGACAAAGGCCCGGAACACTGAAGCTTTCTTT
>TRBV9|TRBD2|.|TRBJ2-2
CASSVPGAGGDTGELFF
TGTGCCAGCAGCGTCCCAGGAGCGGGGGGGGACACCGGGGAGCTGTTTTTT
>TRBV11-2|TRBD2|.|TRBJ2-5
CASSLGSGGHQETQYF
TGTGCCAGCAGCTTAGGTAGCGGGGGACACCAAGAGACCCAGTACTTC
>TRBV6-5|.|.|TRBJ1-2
CASSSPAGARYGYTF
TGTGCCAGCAGTAGCCCCGCGGGCGCACGGTATGGCTACACCTTC
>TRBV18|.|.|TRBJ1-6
CASSSRENNSPLHF
TGTGCCAGCTCATCCCGGGAAAATAATTCACCCCTCCACTTT
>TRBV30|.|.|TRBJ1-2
CAWTPWTSYGYTF
TGTGCCTGGACTCCTTGGACATCCTATGGCTACACCTTC